A single sample gave rise to the 2 T cell receptor beta chains below, sequenced in a study of blood T cells in healthy people across ages. Alongside a J-beta primer mix, a sample-barcoded 5' primer served in a second PCR lasting about 7 to 11 cycles. TCRdb called the 5' RACE reads again in MiXCR, with one record for every CDR3 protein. This table holds about 780,000 distinct CDR3 sequences, less than 60% found once. Sequencing was performed on blood. The receptors were sampled from a man of 80 years or more in good health.

The chain recombines TRBV20-1 with TRBJ2-7, with 8 bases aligning to TRBD1. The length of the CDR3 is 14 residues. Germline CDR1 DFQATT, CDR2 SNEGSKA (reference sequence). V gave up 3 bases and J gave up 7 bases; unmatched junction bases: 11. The CDR3 DNA reads as TGCAGTGCTAGTACCGGACAGGGAATATGGGAGCAGTACTTC. Translating gives CSASTGQGIWEQYF.

As to this clonotype: A read error is possible here, since a much larger clone lies one base away. J is TRBJ2-1 and V is TRBV5-1, with D hard to call. The germline gives CDR1 SGHRS, CDR2 YFSETQ. V was clipped by 0 bases and J by 10 bases, with 14 bases between them. This CDR3 comprises 14 residues. CDR3 coding DNA: TGCGCCAGCAGCTTGGCGTATTCTGCCTACGAGCAGTTCTTC. Protein: CASSLAYSAYEQFF.